This T cell receptor (beta chain) was profiled in a study of blood T cells in healthy people across ages. Overall study findings and caveats: Compared with aged donors, long-lived donors showed fewer expanded clones, suggesting selection. Researchers deemed the diversity estimates from one million T cells underestimates.

The sample holds a few counts of this clonotype. The antigen is undetermined. Then a second PCR, running roughly 7 to 11 cycles, was carried out with a sample-barcoded 5' primer and a J-beta primer mix. Every cDNA was tagged by a template-switch adaptor with 12 random nucleotides. From the 5' RACE reads, TCRdb called clonotypes with MiXCR, one entry per CDR3 protein. The sample includes some 930,000 distinct CDR3 sequences, about 27% of them seen just once. The CDR3 sequence is 16 residues long. Germline CDR1 reads DFQATT; CDR2 reads SNEGSKA (reference sequence). Losses at the gene ends were 3 bases for V and 2 bases for J; bases not matched to a gene: 10. The same sample was also used in a study of T cells of mothers and their children. As that report states: Barcodes for each sample and 2-4 random nucleotides were added by the M1S primer used in the second PCR.

The sample consisted of blood. V usage is TRBV20-1 and J usage is TRBJ1-5; 7 bases line up with TRBD1. The source is a woman aged 40 to 49 in good health. CDR3 coding DNA: TGCAGTGCTAGGTTAGGGACAGTCAGCGGCAATCAGCCCCAGCATTTT. This gives the protein CSARLGTVSGNQPQHF.